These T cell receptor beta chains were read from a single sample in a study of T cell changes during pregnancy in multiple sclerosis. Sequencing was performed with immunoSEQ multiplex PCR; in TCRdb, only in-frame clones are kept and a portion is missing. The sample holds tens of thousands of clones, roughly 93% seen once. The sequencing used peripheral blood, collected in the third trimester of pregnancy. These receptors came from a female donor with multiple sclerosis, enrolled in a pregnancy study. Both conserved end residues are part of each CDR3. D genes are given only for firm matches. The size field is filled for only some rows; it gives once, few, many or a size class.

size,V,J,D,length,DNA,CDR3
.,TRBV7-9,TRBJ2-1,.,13,TGTGCCAGCAGCTTTACTCAAAACAATGAGCAGTTCTTC,CASSFTQNNEQFF
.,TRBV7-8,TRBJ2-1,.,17,TGTGCCAGCAGCTTTGAGGAAACGCCTAGCTCCTACAATGAGCAGTTCTTC,CASSFEETPSSYNEQFF
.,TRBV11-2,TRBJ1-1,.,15,TGTGCCAGCAGCGCCTCACTGGGAGCGGACACTGAAGCTTTCTTT,CASSASLGADTEAFF
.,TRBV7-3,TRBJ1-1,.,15,TGTGCCAGCAGCCCCCAGGCCCATCTGTACACTGAAGCTTTCTTT,CASSPQAHLYTEAFF
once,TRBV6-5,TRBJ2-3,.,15,TGTGCCAGCAGTTACCTAGAAAGAGGCACAGATACGCAGTATTTT,CASSYLERGTDTQYF
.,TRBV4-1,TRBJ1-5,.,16,TGCGCCAGCAGCCAAGAGGGGACTTTTAGCAATCAGCCCCAGCATTTT,CASSQEGTFSNQPQHF
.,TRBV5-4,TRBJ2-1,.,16,TGTGCCAGCAGCTTTGGGGGGGCTCTTCCTTACAATGAGCAGTTCTTC,CASSFGGALPYNEQFF
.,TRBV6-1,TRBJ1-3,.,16,TGTGCCAGCAGTGAATTGACAGGAACCTCTGGAAACACCATATATTTT,CASSELTGTSGNTIYF
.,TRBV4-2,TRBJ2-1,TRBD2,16,TGTGCCAGCAGCCAAGATGGGACTAGCACCTACAATGAGCAGTTCTTC,CASSQDGTSTYNEQFF
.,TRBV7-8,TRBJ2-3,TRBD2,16,TGTGCCAGCAGCCCACGGACTAGCGGGAGATCGGATACGCAGTATTTT,CASSPRTSGRSDTQYF
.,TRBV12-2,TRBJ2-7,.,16,TGTGCAAGTCGCTTATCCGCCGGGACAGGGCACTACGAGCAGTACTTC,CASRLSAGTGHYEQYF
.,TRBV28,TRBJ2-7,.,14,TGTGCCAGCCTTTCTCTGGAGCAAACCTACGAGCAGTACTTC,CASLSLEQTYEQYF
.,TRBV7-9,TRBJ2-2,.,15,TGTGCCAGCAGCCCCTGGACAGAGAACACCGGGGAGCTGTTTTTT,CASSPWTENTGELFF
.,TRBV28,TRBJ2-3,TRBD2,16,TGTGCCAGCAGCCCTATAGCGGGAGGGAGCACAGATACGCAGTATTTT,CASSPIAGGSTDTQYF
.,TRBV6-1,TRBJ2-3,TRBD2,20,TGTGCCAGCAGTGCCCTGGGACTAGCGGGAGGTACACCCAACCTCTGGACGCAGTATTTT,CASSALGLAGGTPNLWTQYF
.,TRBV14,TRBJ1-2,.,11,TGTGCCAGCAGCCAGGGCCCCGGGAAGACCTTC,CASSQGPGKTF
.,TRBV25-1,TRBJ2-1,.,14,TGTGCCAGCAGTGTTGAGGGATCCTACAATGAGCAGTTCTTC,CASSVEGSYNEQFF
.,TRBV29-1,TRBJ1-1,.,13,TGCAGCGTTGGAGGGCCTACAAACACTGAAGCTTTCTTT,CSVGGPTNTEAFF
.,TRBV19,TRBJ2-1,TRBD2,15,TGTGCCAGTAGTATCTTTGCGGGAGGGTTGAATGAGCAGTTCTTC,CASSIFAGGLNEQFF
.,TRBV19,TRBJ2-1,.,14,TGTGCCAGTAGGAGCGTGGGCTCCTACAATGAGCAGTTCTTC,CASRSVGSYNEQFF
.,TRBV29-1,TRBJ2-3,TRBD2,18,TGCAGCGTGACCGGACTAGCGGGAGATGGGCTCTGGGCAGATACGCAGTATTTT,CSVTGLAGDGLWADTQYF
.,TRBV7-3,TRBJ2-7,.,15,TGTGCCAGCAGCTTACGGCCCGGGAGCCCCTACGAGCAGTACTTC,CASSLRPGSPYEQYF
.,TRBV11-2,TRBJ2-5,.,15,TGTGCCAGCAGCTTAGCCCCGGGACAACAAGAGACCCAGTACTTC,CASSLAPGQQETQYF
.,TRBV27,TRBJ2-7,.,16,TGTGCCAGCAGTTTAGGGAGGCCTTCGCCCCCCTACGAGCAGTACTTC,CASSLGRPSPPYEQYF
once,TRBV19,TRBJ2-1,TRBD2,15,TGTGCCAGTAGTGCCCTAGCGGGACACTACAATGAGCAGTTCTTC,CASSALAGHYNEQFF
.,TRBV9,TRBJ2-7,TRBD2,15,TGTGCCAGCAGCGTAGGGAGGGGAGGGTTGCGGGAGCAGTACTTC,CASSVGRGGLREQYF
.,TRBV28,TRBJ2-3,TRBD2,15,TGTGCCAGCAGTTTGACTAGCGGGAGGCCAGATACGCAGTATTTT,CASSLTSGRPDTQYF
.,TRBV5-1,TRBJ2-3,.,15,TGCGCCAGCAGCTTGGAGGGGGGGCTCCATCATGCGCAGTATTTT,CASSLEGGLHHAQYF
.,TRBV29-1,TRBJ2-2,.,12,TGCAGCGCTGGAGCCAGCACCGGGGAGCTGTTTTTT,CSAGASTGELFF
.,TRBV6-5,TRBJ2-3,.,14,TGTGCCAGCAGTTACCAACTTGGCACAGATACGCAGTATTTT,CASSYQLGTDTQYF
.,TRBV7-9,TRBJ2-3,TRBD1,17,TGTGCCAGCACCCGACCGAGGGGGCAGGACGCACTGGATACGCAGTATTTT,CASTRPRGQDALDTQYF
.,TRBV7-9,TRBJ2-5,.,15,TGTGCCAGCAGCTTAGCGGAAGCGAACCAAGAGACCCAGTACTTC,CASSLAEANQETQYF
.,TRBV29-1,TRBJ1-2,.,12,TGCAGCGTTGTAGGGGGAGTTTATGGCTACACCTTC,CSVVGGVYGYTF
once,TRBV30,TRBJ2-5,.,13,TGTGCCTGGAAATCCGAGAACCAAGAGACCCAGTACTTC,CAWKSENQETQYF
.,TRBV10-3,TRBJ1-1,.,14,TGTGCCATCAGGTTGGGGCAGGGGCCCAGTGAAGCTTTCTTT,CAIRLGQGPSEAFF
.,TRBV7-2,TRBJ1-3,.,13,TGTGCCAGCAGACAGGGCGGTGGAAACACCATATATTTT,CASRQGGGNTIYF
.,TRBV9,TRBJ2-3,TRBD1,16,TGTGCCAGCAGCGTAGTGGGACAGGGGGCGACAGATACGCAGTATTTT,CASSVVGQGATDTQYF
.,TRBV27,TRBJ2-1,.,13,TGTGCCAGCAGTTTAATCCGTTACAATGAGCAGTTCTTC,CASSLIRYNEQFF
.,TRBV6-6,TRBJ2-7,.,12,TGTGCCAGCAGTTATTGGGGAGACGAGCAGTACTTC,CASSYWGDEQYF
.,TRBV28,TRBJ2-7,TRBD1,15,TGTGCCAGCAGTTTAGGCGGGACAGGGGGCTACGAGCAGTACTTC,CASSLGGTGGYEQYF
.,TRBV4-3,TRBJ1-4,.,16,TGCGCCAGCAGCACGCAATTTAACAGGGATGGAGAAAAACTGTTTTTT,CASSTQFNRDGEKLFF
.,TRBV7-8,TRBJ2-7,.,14,TGTGCCAGCAGCTTAGCGGCGGGGGCGGGGGAGCAGTACTTC,CASSLAAGAGEQYF
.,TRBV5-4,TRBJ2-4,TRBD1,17,TGTGCCAGCAGCTTGGACGGACAGGGGGAGGCCAAAAACATTCAGTACTTC,CASSLDGQGEAKNIQYF
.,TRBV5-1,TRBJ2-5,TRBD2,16,TGCGCCAGCAGCTTGCGCCTAGCGGGTGTCCAAGAGACCCAGTACTTC,CASSLRLAGVQETQYF
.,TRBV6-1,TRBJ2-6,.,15,TGTGCCAGCATACTGGGCCCCGCCGGGGCCAACGTCCTGACTTTC,CASILGPAGANVLTF
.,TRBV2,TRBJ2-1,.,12,TGTGCCACCCAGACCGACAACAATGAGCAGTTCTTC,CATQTDNNEQFF
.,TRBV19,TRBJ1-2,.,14,TGTGCCAGCGCTCGTAGGGGTTTAAACTATGGCTACACCTTC,CASARRGLNYGYTF
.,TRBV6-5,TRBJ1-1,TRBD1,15,TGTGCCAGCAGTTACGACAGGGGGCCTGGCACTGAAGCTTTCTTT,CASSYDRGPGTEAFF
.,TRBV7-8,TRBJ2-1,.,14,TGTGCCAGCAGCTCGTACGACAGCTACAATGAGCAGTTCTTC,CASSSYDSYNEQFF
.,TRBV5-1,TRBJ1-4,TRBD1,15,TGCGCCAGCCAGGGCAGGGGACAGTCTAATGAAAAACTGTTTTTT,CASQGRGQSNEKLFF
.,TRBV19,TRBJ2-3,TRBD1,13,TGTGCCAGTAGCACAGGGGGCACAGATACGCAGTATTTT,CASSTGGTDTQYF
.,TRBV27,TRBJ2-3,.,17,TGTGCCAGCAGTTCCGGAGCCGCAGGGGAGGGCTCAGATACGCAGTATTTT,CASSSGAAGEGSDTQYF
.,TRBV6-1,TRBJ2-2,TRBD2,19,TGTGCCAGCAGTGAATTACTAGCGGGAGTGGGCGTAGACACCGGGGAGCTGTTTTTT,CASSELLAGVGVDTGELFF
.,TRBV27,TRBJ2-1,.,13,TGTGCCAGCAGTTTAGCGGCCTACAATGAGCAGTTCTTC,CASSLAAYNEQFF
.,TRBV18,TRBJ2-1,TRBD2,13,TGTGCCAGTCGACTAGCGGGAGTGGGTGAGCAGTTCTTC,CASRLAGVGEQFF